Described below is a single T cell receptor (beta chain) sequence and its context. Germline V gene lookup returns CDR1 MDHEN and CDR2 SYDVKM. The CDR3 extends over 18 amino acids. V was pared by 3 bases and J by 0 bases, with 15 bases between. The entry originates in a study of blood T cell repertoires in COVID-19. For the study at large: COVID-19 samples, acute and convalescent, were from the United States, Italy and Spain. PBMCs, B-cell-depleted T cells, or T cells were the source of the cDNA or gDNA that made up the material.

Methods used by the authors: Estimation of nucleated cell counts was performed using reference gene primer amplification. Produced via immunoSEQ multiplex PCR; TCRdb's table is partial and in-frame only. The DNA was the basis for D and trimming; V, J and clone size are from that table. The table records 240,000 or so clones, approximately 80% of them present only once. The specimen was peripheral blood. The V and J genes are TRBV28 and TRBJ1-6; D remains unclear. The sequence was collected from an elderly woman with acute or convalescent COVID-19. The CDR3 region is CASSFGYRGSSYNSPLHF. The CDR3 region has the DNA TGTGCCAGCAGTTTTGGGTATAGAGGGAGCTCCTATAATTCACCCCTCCACTTT.